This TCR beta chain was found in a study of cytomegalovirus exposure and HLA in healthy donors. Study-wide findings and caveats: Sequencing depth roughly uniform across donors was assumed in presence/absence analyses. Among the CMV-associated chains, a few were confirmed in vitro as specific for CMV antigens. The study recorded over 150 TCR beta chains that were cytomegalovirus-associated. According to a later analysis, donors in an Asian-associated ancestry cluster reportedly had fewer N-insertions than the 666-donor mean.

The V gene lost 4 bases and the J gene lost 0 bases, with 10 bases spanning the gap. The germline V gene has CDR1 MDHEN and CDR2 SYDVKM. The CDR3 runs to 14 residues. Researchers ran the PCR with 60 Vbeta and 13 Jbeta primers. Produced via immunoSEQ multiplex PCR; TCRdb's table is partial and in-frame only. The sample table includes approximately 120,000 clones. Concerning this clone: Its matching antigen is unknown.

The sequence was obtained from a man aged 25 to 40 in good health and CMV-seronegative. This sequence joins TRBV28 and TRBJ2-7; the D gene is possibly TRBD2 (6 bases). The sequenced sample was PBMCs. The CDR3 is CASSSGLFSYEQYF. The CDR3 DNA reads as TGTGCCAGCAGTTCGGGACTCTTCTCCTACGAGCAGTACTTC.